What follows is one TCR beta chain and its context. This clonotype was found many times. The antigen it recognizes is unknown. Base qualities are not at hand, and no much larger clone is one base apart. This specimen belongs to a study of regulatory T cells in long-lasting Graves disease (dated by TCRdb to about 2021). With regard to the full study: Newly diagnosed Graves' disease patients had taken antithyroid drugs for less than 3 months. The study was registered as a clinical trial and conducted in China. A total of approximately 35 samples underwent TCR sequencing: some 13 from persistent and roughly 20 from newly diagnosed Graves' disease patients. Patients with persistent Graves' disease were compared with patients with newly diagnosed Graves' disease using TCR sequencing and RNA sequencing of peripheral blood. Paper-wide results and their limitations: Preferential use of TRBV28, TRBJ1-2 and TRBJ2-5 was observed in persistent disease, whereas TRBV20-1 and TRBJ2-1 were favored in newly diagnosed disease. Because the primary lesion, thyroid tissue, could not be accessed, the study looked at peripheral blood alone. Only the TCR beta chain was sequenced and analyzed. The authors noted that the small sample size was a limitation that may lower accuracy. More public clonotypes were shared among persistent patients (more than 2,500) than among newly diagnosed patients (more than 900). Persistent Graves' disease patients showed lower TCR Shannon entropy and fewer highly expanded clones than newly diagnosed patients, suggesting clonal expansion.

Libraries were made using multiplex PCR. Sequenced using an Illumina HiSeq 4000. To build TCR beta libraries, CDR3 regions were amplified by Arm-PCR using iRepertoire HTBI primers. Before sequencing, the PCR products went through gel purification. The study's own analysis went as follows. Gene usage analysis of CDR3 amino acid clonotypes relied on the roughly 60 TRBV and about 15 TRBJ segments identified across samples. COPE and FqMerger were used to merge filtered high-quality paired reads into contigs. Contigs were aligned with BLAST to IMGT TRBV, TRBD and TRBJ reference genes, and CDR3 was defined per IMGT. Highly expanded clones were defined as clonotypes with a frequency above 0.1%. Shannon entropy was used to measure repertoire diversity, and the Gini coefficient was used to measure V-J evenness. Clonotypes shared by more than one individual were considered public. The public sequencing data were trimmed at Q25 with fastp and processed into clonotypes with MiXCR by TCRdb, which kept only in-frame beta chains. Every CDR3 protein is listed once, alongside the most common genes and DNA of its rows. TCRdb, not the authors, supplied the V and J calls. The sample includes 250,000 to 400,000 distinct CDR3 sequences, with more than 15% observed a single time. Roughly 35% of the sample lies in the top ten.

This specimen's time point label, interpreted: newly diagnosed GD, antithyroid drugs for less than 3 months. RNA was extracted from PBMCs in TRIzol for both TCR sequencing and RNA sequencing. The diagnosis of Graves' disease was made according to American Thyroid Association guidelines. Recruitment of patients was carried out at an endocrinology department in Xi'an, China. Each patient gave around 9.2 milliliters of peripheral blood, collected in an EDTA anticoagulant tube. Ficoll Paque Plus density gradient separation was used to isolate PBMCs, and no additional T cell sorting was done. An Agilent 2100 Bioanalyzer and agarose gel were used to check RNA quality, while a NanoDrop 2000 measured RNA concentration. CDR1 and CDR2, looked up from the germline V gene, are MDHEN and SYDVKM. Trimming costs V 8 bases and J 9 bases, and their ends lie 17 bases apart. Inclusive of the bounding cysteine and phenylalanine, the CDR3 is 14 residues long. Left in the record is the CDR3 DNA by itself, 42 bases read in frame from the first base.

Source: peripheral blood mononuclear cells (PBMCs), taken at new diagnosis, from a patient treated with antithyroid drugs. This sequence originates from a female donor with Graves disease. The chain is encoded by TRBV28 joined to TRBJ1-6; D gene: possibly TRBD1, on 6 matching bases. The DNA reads TGTGCCAGCGGCGGGGGGCAAGGGGGTTCACCCCTCCACTTT. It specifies CASGGGQGGSPLHF. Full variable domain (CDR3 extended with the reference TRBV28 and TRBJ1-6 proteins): DVKVTQSSRYLVKRTGEKVFLECVQDMDHENMFWYRQDPGLGLRLIYFSYDVKMKEKGDIPEGYSVSREKKERFSLILESASTNQTSMYLCASGGGQGGSPLHFGNGTRLTVT.